The 20 T cell receptor beta chains listed next were all sequenced from one sample in a study of blood T cell repertoires in COVID-19. Profiled with immunoSEQ multiplex PCR; TCRdb holds only in-frame clones, not every one. The profile shows under 150,000 clones, 84% of them singletons. Sequencing used PBMCs or T cells enriched from blood (not recorded which). These receptors all come from a man aged 45-65 years in a cohort exposed to, infected with or recovered from COVID-19 (not recorded which).

The chain couples TRBV29-1 to TRBJ1-1; D perhaps matches TRBD1 (5 bases). The CDR3 length is 14 residues. V lost 4 bases and J 3 bases, leaving 15 bases between the germline ends. The V gene's germline CDR1 is SQVTM and CDR2 ANQGSEA. CDR3 in DNA: TGCAGCGTTGTCAGGGTTCCATTGGACACTGAAGCTTTCTTT. Encoded protein: CSVVRVPLDTEAFF.

Note on this clone: Germline is not matched at one junction end, which may reflect a read error. This chain links TRBV30 with TRBJ2-7; 8 nucleotides agree with TRBD1. Germline CDR1 is GTSNPN and CDR2 is SVGIG (reference sequence). The CDR3 totals 11 residues. Here the CDR3 DNA reads TGTGCCTGGACCGCGGGCGGGGACAGGCGATTC. It encodes CAWTAGGDRRF.

V and J are TRBV23-1 and TRBJ2-3; TRBD1 agrees at 9 bases. TRBV23-1 is designated an ORF whose function remains uncertain. V lost 8 bases and J lost 3; bases outside the gene matches: 6. The CDR3 sequence is 14 residues long. This CDR3 is CASRGGTGTDTQYF. As DNA, the CDR3 is TGCGCCAGCCGTGGGGGGACAGGGACAGATACGCAGTATTTT.

The gene calls are TRBV27 and TRBJ2-1; D may be TRBD2 (6 bases). V lost 5 bases to trimming and J lost 1 base, with 9 bases between them. The CDR3 consists of 14 residues. The V gene's germline CDR1 is MNHEY and CDR2 SMNVEV (reference sequence). The CDR3 nucleotides are TGTGCCAGCAGTAGGAGCGGGTCCTACAATGAGCAGTTCTTC. Translating gives CASSRSGSYNEQFF.

This clone was observed once. The J gene is TRBJ1-2, the V gene TRBV29-1; D gene unclear. CDR3 length equals 13 residues. Germline lookup yields CDR1 SQVTM and CDR2 ANQGSEA. Trimming took off 1 base at V and 6 bases at J, with 12 bases between the two ends. The CDR3 loop is CSVEGRGFDGYTF. For the CDR3, the DNA is TGCAGCGTTGAAGGCAGAGGGTTTGATGGCTACACCTTC.

CDR3 amino acids: CASSLYPQGNQPQHF. CDR3 DNA: TGTGCCAGCAGTTTGTACCCCCAGGGCAATCAGCCCCAGCATTTT. The genes are TRBV28 and TRBJ1-5; D not resolved. Germline values: CDR1 MDHEN, CDR2 SYDVKM. The CDR3 has 15 amino acids. Trimming stripped 3 bases from V and 2 bases from J, with 11 bases between.

This rearrangement joins TRBV11-2 to TRBJ1-4; D may be TRBD1 (5 bases). The CDR3 runs to 14 residues. The ends were cut back, 7 bases at V and 7 bases at J, with 16 bases in the middle. Germline assignment: CDR1 SGHAT and CDR2 FQNNGV. CDR3 loop: CASTPGGVSEKLFF. Here the CDR3 DNA reads TGTGCCAGCACCCCGGGAGGGGTGAGTGAAAAACTGTTTTTT.

The CDR3 DNA reads TGTGCCAGCTCACCAGCTACTGGGCGCACCGGGGAGCTGTTTTTT. Translating it yields CASSPATGRTGELFF. The chain combines TRBV18 with TRBJ2-2; D is undetermined. Germline CDR1 is KGHSH and CDR2 is LQKENI. There are 15 residues in the CDR3. V lost 2 bases, J lost 4 bases, and 11 bases lay in between.

This chain joins TRBV7-9 and TRBJ2-2; 14 nucleotides match TRBD2. CDR3 length: 19 amino acids. Germline V gives CDR1 SEHNR, CDR2 FQNEAQ (reference sequence). V trimming: 5 bases; J trimming: 1 base; junction bases outside the gene matches: 9. CDR3 protein: CASSLTGTSGRVNTGELFF. The CDR3 DNA follows: TGTGCCAGCAGCCTAACCGGGACTAGCGGGAGAGTGAACACCGGGGAGCTGTTTTTT.

This chain uses TRBV6-2 or TRBV6-3 with TRBJ1-5; D is unresolved. The CDR3 totals 12 residues. CDR1 and CDR2 from the germline V gene are MNHEY and SVGEGT. The V gene lost 4 bases and the J gene lost 5 bases, with 6 bases spanning the gap. The CDR3 coding sequence is TGTGCCAGCAGTTTCGGTGATCAGCCCCAGCATTTT. It encodes CASSFGDQPQHF.

The chain couples TRBV15 to TRBJ1-1; maybe TRBD1 (6 bases). Germline-derived CDR1 and CDR2 are LNHNV and YYDKDF (reference sequence). Between the trimmed V and J ends, which lost 0 bases and 5 bases, there was a span of 10 bases. The CDR3 length is 14 residues. The CDR3 DNA is TGTGCCACCAGCAGAGACAACGACAGGACTGAAGCTTTCTTT. Translation gives CATSRDNDRTEAFF.

V and J are TRBV19 and TRBJ1-5; no firm D call. The CDR3 is made up of 12 amino acids. Trimming left V 3 bases short and J 8 bases short, with 8 bases between. Germline V gene lookup returns CDR1 LNHDA and CDR2 SQIVND (reference sequence). CDR3 in amino acids: CASSMGSKPQHF. The CDR3, as DNA: TGTGCCAGTAGTATGGGCTCGAAGCCCCAGCATTTT. Looking up the rest from reference TRBV19 and TRBJ1-5 gives the full variable domain: DGGITQSPKYLFRKEGQNVTLSCEQNLNHDAMYWYRQDPGQGLRLIYYSQIVNDFQKGDIAEGYSVSREKKESFPLTVTSAQKNPTAFYLCASSMGSKPQHFGDGTRLSIL.

Only one count was recorded for this clone. The chain links TRBV6-2 or TRBV6-3 to TRBJ1-1; no clear D gene. CDR1 and CDR2 (germline): MNHEY, SVGEGT. The germline V and J ends were trimmed by 5 bases and 1 base, with 14 bases remaining between them. This CDR3 has 15 residues. The CDR3 coding sequence is TGTGCCAGCAGTCTTTTCCCGGGATCGAACACTGAAGCTTTCTTT. It is translated as CASSLFPGSNTEAFF.

The chain employs TRBV19 and TRBJ2-1; possible D gene TRBD1, 6 bases. V was trimmed by 5 bases and J by 2 bases, leaving 16 bases between them. Germline values: CDR1 LNHDA, CDR2 SQIVND (reference sequence). The CDR3 totals 16 residues. In DNA, the CDR3 is TGTGCCAGTAGTCCAACCGGACAGATTACCTACAATGAGCAGTTCTTC. Translation: CASSPTGQITYNEQFF.

This chain joins TRBV7-2 and TRBJ1-6; the D is unclear. Per germline, CDR1 SGHTA and CDR2 FQGNSA. Trimming took off 1 base at V and 9 bases at J, with 10 bases between the two ends. The CDR3 runs 14 residues. As DNA, the CDR3 is TGTGCCAGCAGCTTAGGGGGAGAGGGTTCACCCCTCCACTTT. Translating gives CASSLGGEGSPLHF. Complete variable domain (other parts from reference TRBV7-2 and TRBJ1-6): GAGVSQSPSNKVTEKGKDVELRCDPISGHTALYWYRQSLGQGLEFLIYFQGNSAPDKSGLPSDRFSAERTGGSVSTLTIQRTQQEDSAVYLCASSLGGEGSPLHFGNGTRLTVT.

The chain links TRBV6-5 to TRBJ1-2, with TRBD1 matching 10 bases. Germline loops: CDR1 MNHEY, CDR2 SVGAGI. V was clipped by 1 base and J by 4 bases; unmatched bases: 3. CDR3 size: 15 residues. CDR3 loop: CASSYWGQGSYGYTF. As DNA, the CDR3 is TGTGCCAGCAGTTACTGGGGACAGGGGTCCTATGGCTACACCTTC.

The genes are TRBV7-9 and TRBJ2-1; 11 positions match TRBD2. Unmatched junction bases numbered 2, after V lost 2 bases and J lost 2 bases. The germline V gene encodes CDR1 SEHNR and CDR2 FQNEAQ (reference sequence). The CDR3 contains 16 residues. The CDR3 DNA is TGTGCCAGCAGCTTACAGGGACTAGCGGCCTACAATGAGCAGTTCTTC. It yields the protein CASSLQGLAAYNEQFF.

V and J are TRBV28 and TRBJ1-2, with D maybe TRBD1 (5 bases). Germline V gives CDR1 MDHEN, CDR2 SYDVKM. V was cut by 6 bases and J by 7 bases, with 12 bases left in between. The CDR3 consists of 12 residues. CDR3 nucleotide sequence: TGTGCCAGCAGCCCCCCGGGGGGTGGCTACACCTTC. Translating it yields CASSPPGGGYTF.

J is TRBJ2-3 and V is TRBV5-1, with 11 nucleotides matching TRBD1. From germline, CDR1 is SGHRS and CDR2 YFSETQ. Trimming removed 9 bases from V and 5 bases from J; junction bases left unmatched: 8. This CDR3 contains 14 residues. The CDR3 region has the DNA TGCGCCACCCGGGGACAGGGGGTAGGAGATACGCAGTATTTT. It specifies CATRGQGVGDTQYF.

This CDR3 is CASSLALTRNNSPLHF. The DNA of the CDR3 is TGTGCCAGCAGCTTGGCCCTGACAAGAAATAATTCACCCCTCCACTTT. The chain recombines TRBV5-6 with TRBJ1-6; D not resolved. Germline V gives CDR1 SGHDT, CDR2 YYEEEE. CDR3 length: 16 residues. Trimming shortened V by 0 bases and J by 5 bases, and 12 bases separated the two germline ends.